Below are 8 T cell receptor beta chains sequenced from a single sample in a study of shared clonotypes between healthy human individuals. Clones were sequenced by immunoSEQ multiplex PCR, and TCRdb holds only the in-frame ones, with some missing. Of approximately 480,000 clones in the sample, roughly 79% were seen once. Sequencing was carried out using PBMCs. The receptor source for this set is a middle-aged woman in good health. Some clones in this sample may be carry-over from other donors' samples.

The J gene is TRBJ2-7, the V gene TRBV7-2, with a weak D call TRBD2 (5 bases). The CDR3 has 14 residues. The ends were cut back, 5 bases at V and 2 bases at J, with 13 bases in the middle. Germline V lookup: CDR1 SGHTA, CDR2 FQGNSA. The CDR3 coding sequence is TGTGCCAGCAGCGTTGGACGGGATACCTACGAGCAGTACTTC. This sequence encodes CASSVGRDTYEQYF.

The chain is built from TRBV7-2 and TRBJ1-2, with 8 nucleotides matching TRBD1. The germline V gene has CDR1 SGHTA and CDR2 FQGNSA. With 5 bases clipped from V and 4 bases from J, the junction kept 6 bases outside the gene matches. This CDR3 has 14 residues. The DNA of the CDR3 is TGTGCCAGCAGCGTGACAGGGGCAATCTATGGCTACACCTTC. Translated: CASSVTGAIYGYTF.

The rearrangement joins TRBV7-3 to TRBJ2-5, with TRBD2 matching 7 bases. The CDR3 totals 15 residues. CDR1 SGHTA and CDR2 FQGTGA come from the germline V gene. V shed 2 bases, J shed 3 bases, and the junction held 6 bases outside the gene matches. Written as DNA, the CDR3 is TGTGCCAGCAGCTTATACGCTAGCGGAGAAGAGACCCAGTACTTC. Its translation: CASSLYASGEETQYF.

The V call is TRBV10-3, the J call TRBJ1-5; 7 bases fit TRBD1. Germline lookup yields CDR1 ENHRY and CDR2 SYGVKD. V lost 6 bases and J lost 4; bases outside the gene matches: 6. This CDR3 has 14 amino acids. The CDR3 here is CAISSDRRNQPQHF. CDR3 DNA sequence: TGTGCCATCAGCTCGGACAGGAGAAATCAGCCCCAGCATTTT.

The chain couples TRBV7-2 to TRBJ2-3; 9 bases agree with TRBD1. The CDR3 is 19 amino acids. V lost 1 base to trimming and J lost 1 base; unmatched junction nucleotides: 12. The germline gives CDR1 SGHTA, CDR2 FQGNSA. The CDR3 spells CASSLVRDRALLGTDTQYF. DNA of the CDR3: TGTGCCAGCAGCTTAGTTCGGGACAGGGCCCTACTTGGCACAGATACGCAGTATTTT.

The gene calls are TRBV21-1 and TRBJ2-7. TRBV21-1 is noted as a pseudogene. The CDR3 extends over 11 amino acids. The CDR3 bases are TGTGCCAGCCCAGGCCTGGGGGAGCAGTACTTC. Protein: CASPGLGEQYF.

The gene calls are TRBV7-9 and TRBJ2-7, with 10 bases identical to TRBD1. The ends lost 4 bases at V and 6 bases at J; junction bases unmatched: 9. This CDR3 region has 15 residues. Germline lookup yields CDR1 SEHNR and CDR2 FQNEAQ (reference sequence). The CDR3 region has the DNA TGTGCCAGCAGCTCAGCGGGGACAGGGGTCGGCGAGCAGTACTTC. This gives the protein CASSSAGTGVGEQYF.

The chain recombines TRBV19 with TRBJ2-1; D is possibly TRBD1 (6 bases). Trimming took off 3 bases at V and 1 base at J, with 16 bases between the two ends. Germline CDR1 and CDR2: LNHDA and SQIVND (reference sequence). The CDR3 consists of 17 residues. The CDR3 is CASSIKWDIGSYNEQFF. The DNA for the CDR3 is TGTGCCAGTAGTATTAAGTGGGACATCGGGTCCTACAATGAGCAGTTCTTC.